These 27 T cell receptor beta chains share one sample of origin, sequenced in a study of blood T cell repertoires in COVID-19. Using immunoSEQ multiplex PCR, the repertoire was profiled, and TCRdb retains in-frame clones only, with some absent. The sample holds fewer than 300,000 clones, more than 85% seen once. Sequenced sample: peripheral blood. These receptors all stem from a woman in her thirties with COVID-19, enrolled during active disease.

V gene TRBV30 combines with J gene TRBJ2-1, with 7 nucleotides matching TRBD2. The CDR3 contains 15 residues. The V gene's germline CDR1 is GTSNPN and CDR2 SVGIG (reference sequence). Losses at the gene ends were 0 bases for V and 6 bases for J; bases not matched to a gene: 8. CDR3 DNA: TGTGCCTGGAGTGTACTGTTGGGCGGGAGCAATGAGCAGTTCTTC. It encodes CAWSVLLGGSNEQFF. The complete variable domain, with remaining parts taken from reference TRBV30 and TRBJ2-1, reads SQTIHQWPATLVQPVGSPLSLECTVEGTSNPNLYWYRQAAGRGLQLLFYSVGIGQISSEVPQNLSASRPQDRQFILSSKKLLLSDSGFYLCAWSVLLGGSNEQFFGPGTRLTVL.

This clone is a singleton in its sample. V is TRBV5-6 and J is TRBJ2-2; D is undetermined. CDR1 and CDR2 (germline): SGHDT, YYEEEE. The CDR3 length is 14 residues. Trimming cost V 2 bases and J 1 base, with 6 bases left between them. The CDR3 reads CASSLRVNTGELFF. The CDR3 DNA is TGTGCCAGCAGCTTAAGAGTGAACACCGGGGAGCTGTTTTTT.

V and J are TRBV15 and TRBJ2-1; a possible D gene is TRBD2 (6 bases). The ends were cut back, 8 bases at V and 3 bases at J, with 11 bases in the middle. Germline CDR1 reads LNHNV; CDR2 reads YYDKDF (reference sequence). This CDR3 region has 13 residues. DNA for the CDR3: TGTGCCACCGGGAGGCATGGCTACAATGAGCAGTTCTTC. Translation gives CATGRHGYNEQFF. Full variable domain (missing parts from reference TRBV15 and TRBJ2-1): DAMVIQNPRYQVTQFGKPVTLSCSQTLNHNVMYWYQQKSSQAPKLLFHYYDKDFNNEADTPDNFQSRRPNTSFCFLDIRSPGLGDTAMYLCATGRHGYNEQFFGPGTRLTVL.

The chain carries TRBV27 and TRBJ1-2, with no clear D. The germline CDR1 and CDR2 sequences are MNHEY and SMNVEV (reference sequence). The CDR3 is made up of 14 amino acids. Trimming removed 2 bases at V and 4 bases at J, with 11 bases between. The CDR3 DNA reads TGTGCCAGCAGTTTACGAGGGCGTAGCTATGGCTACACCTTC. This gives the protein CASSLRGRSYGYTF.

The genes are TRBV7-8 and TRBJ1-2, with 7 bases matching TRBD1. Trimming at V came to 4 bases and at J to 14 bases, leaving 19 bases not matched to a gene. Germline V lookup: CDR1 SGHVS, CDR2 FQNEAQ. The CDR3 totals 15 residues. The CDR3 DNA sequence: TGTGCCAGCAGCTACCAAGGCCTCCGGGACAGCAGTGAAACCTTC. Translation gives CASSYQGLRDSSETF.

This chain joins TRBV27 and TRBJ1-6, with D perhaps TRBD1 (5 bases). Germline-derived CDR1 and CDR2 are MNHEY and SMNVEV (reference sequence). This CDR3 is 14 amino acids long. V shed 2 bases and J shed 10 bases, with 12 bases lying between them. CDR3 amino acids: CASSLTGATSPLHF. CDR3 DNA sequence: TGTGCCAGCAGTTTAACAGGTGCGACATCACCCCTCCACTTT.

The chain joins TRBV23-1 to TRBJ2-1; no clear D gene. TRBV23-1 is noted as an ORF with a role that remains uncertain. Trimming took 6 bases from V and 3 from J, leaving 9 bases between them. CDR3 length: 13 amino acids. CDR3 DNA sequence: TGCGCCAGCAGCCCTGTTGTCTACAATGAGCAGTTCTTC. This gives the protein CASSPVVYNEQFF.

The DNA of the CDR3 is TGCGCCAGCAGTCCGGCAGGGTCGATAATTGGCTACACCTTC. Its protein is CASSPAGSIIGYTF. The V gene is TRBV10-1, the J gene TRBJ1-2; D is perhaps TRBD1 (5 bases). Trimming took off 5 bases at V and 7 bases at J, with 17 bases between the two ends. The CDR3 is made up of 14 amino acids. From germline, CDR1 is WNHNN and CDR2 SYGVQD (reference sequence).

This clone has only a few counts. V usage is TRBV10-1 and J usage is TRBJ1-2; no reliable D call. The CDR3 totals 12 residues. V lost 2 bases, J lost 4 bases, and 5 bases lay in between. CDR1 is WNHNN and CDR2 is SYGVQD in the germline V gene (reference sequence). The CDR3 is CASSESLYGYTF. In DNA, the CDR3 is TGCGCCAGCAGTGAGAGCCTCTATGGCTACACCTTC.

The rearrangement uses TRBV3-1 (or the pseudogene TRBV3-2) and TRBJ1-4; perhaps TRBD1 as D (5 bases). From germline, CDR1 is LGHDT and CDR2 YNNKEL (reference sequence). Trimming cost V 1 base and J 3 bases, with 12 bases left between them. CDR3 length equals 16 residues. CDR3 protein: CASSQVEGTSNEKLFF. The CDR3 DNA is TGTGCCAGCAGCCAAGTGGAGGGGACTTCTAATGAAAAACTGTTTTTT.

The rearrangement links TRBV11-2 to TRBJ2-1; 8 nucleotides align to TRBD2. CDR1 is SGHAT, CDR2 FQNNGV, per germline. J gave up 2 bases and V 2 bases, and 5 bases lay outside the gene matches. The CDR3 sequence is 16 residues long. CDR3 loop: CASSLTPTSAYNEQFF. In DNA form, the CDR3 reads TGTGCCAGCAGCTTAACCCCGACTAGCGCCTACAATGAGCAGTTCTTC.

This chain joins TRBV6-5 and TRBJ2-7; 7 bases are a match to TRBD1. Germline lookup yields CDR1 MNHEY and CDR2 SVGAGI. The CDR3 runs 14 residues. Trimming cost V 7 bases and J 2 bases; bases outside gene matches: 8. For the CDR3, the DNA is TGTGCCAGCACAAAGGAGACAGGGACCTACGAGCAGTACTTC. Its protein is CASTKETGTYEQYF.

The CDR3 loop is CASTGQEETQYF. In DNA, the CDR3 is TGTGCCAGCACTGGACAGGAAGAGACCCAGTACTTC. The chain couples TRBV2 to TRBJ2-5; the match to TRBD1 covers 7 bases. The CDR3 consists of 12 residues. V lost 7 bases and J lost 3; bases outside the gene matches: 2. Per germline, CDR1 SNHLY and CDR2 FYNNEI.

The genes are TRBV2 and TRBJ2-7, with D perhaps TRBD1 (5 bases). Trimming left V 8 bases short and J 0 bases short, with 14 bases between. The V gene's germline CDR1 is SNHLY and CDR2 FYNNEI. CDR3 length: 14 residues. As DNA, the CDR3 is TGTGCCAGCTCCCTTCACAGGAGCTCCTACGAGCAGTACTTC. The encoded protein is CASSLHRSSYEQYF.

As concerns this clone: Within the sample, other DNA sequences also encode this same CDR3. The chain couples TRBV19 to TRBJ1-5; no definite D call. Trimming removed 1 base at V and 4 bases at J, with 5 bases between. CDR3 length: 13 residues. Germline-derived CDR1 and CDR2 are LNHDA and SQIVND (reference sequence). As DNA, the CDR3 is TGTGCCAGTAGTATAGGCCGGAATCAGCCCCAGCATTTT. It yields the protein CASSIGRNQPQHF.

The chain has TRBV27 and TRBJ2-7, with a weak D call TRBD2 (7 bases). CDR3 size: 15 residues. The germline V gene encodes CDR1 MNHEY and CDR2 SMNVEV (reference sequence). V lost 2 bases and J lost 3, with 14 bases in between. The CDR3 is CASSLRGGNIYEQYF. The CDR3 coding sequence is TGTGCCAGCAGTTTAAGGGGGGGAAACATCTACGAGCAGTACTTC.

This sequence joins TRBV27 and TRBJ2-3; 8 nucleotides align to TRBD1. V shed 5 bases, J shed 2 bases, and the junction held 9 bases outside the gene matches. This CDR3 is built from 16 residues. CDR1 is MNHEY and CDR2 is SMNVEV in the germline V gene (reference sequence). The chain's CDR3 is CASSVNRGYNTDTQYF. The CDR3 DNA is TGTGCCAGCAGTGTAAACAGGGGGTATAACACAGATACGCAGTATTTT.

J is TRBJ2-7 and V is TRBV30; 7 bases are a match to TRBD1. The germline V gene encodes CDR1 GTSNPN and CDR2 SVGIG (reference sequence). V shed 0 bases and J 4 bases; nucleotides not matched to a gene: 3. CDR3 length: 13 amino acids. CDR3 nucleotide sequence: TGTGCCTGGAGTGTAGGGGGCACGTACGAGCAGTACTTC. Translated: CAWSVGGTYEQYF. The whole variable domain, filled in from reference TRBV30 and TRBJ2-7, reads SQTIHQWPATLVQPVGSPLSLECTVEGTSNPNLYWYRQAAGRGLQLLFYSVGIGQISSEVPQNLSASRPQDRQFILSSKKLLLSDSGFYLCAWSVGGTYEQYFGPGTRLTVT.

The CDR3 DNA follows: TGTGCCAGCAGCGTAGATCCGGGTTTGAACACTGAAGCTTTCTTT. Amino acids: CASSVDPGLNTEAFF. The chain is built from TRBV9 and TRBJ1-1; no reliable D call. CDR1 SGDLS and CDR2 YYNGEE come from the germline V gene. The CDR3 is 15 amino acids. The V end was cut by 0 bases, the J end by 0 bases, with 9 bases between.

This rearrangement joins TRBV19 to TRBJ2-7; tentative D call: TRBD2 (5 bases). The CDR3 sequence is 14 residues long. V lost 5 bases and J 1 base, leaving 12 bases between the germline ends. The germline V gene encodes CDR1 LNHDA and CDR2 SQIVND (reference sequence). The CDR3 sequence: CASSPSGGSYEQYF. Written as DNA, the CDR3 is TGTGCCAGTAGTCCGAGCGGAGGTTCCTACGAGCAGTACTTC.

The chain uses TRBV15 and TRBJ2-5, with TRBD2 matching 12 bases. The CDR3 covers 14 residues. The V gene's germline CDR1 is LNHNV and CDR2 YYDKDF (reference sequence). The V gene end was trimmed by 8 bases and the J gene end by 5 bases; junction bases not matched to a gene: 6. The CDR3 bases are TGTGCCACCGGGATAACTAGCGGGAGGGAGACCCAGTACTTC. Amino acid sequence: CATGITSGRETQYF.

The CDR3 coding sequence is TGTGCCAGCAGTTACTTGGGACAGAACAATCAGCCCCAGCATTTT. Amino acid sequence: CASSYLGQNNQPQHF. V gene TRBV6-6 combines with J gene TRBJ1-5; 7 nucleotides match TRBD1. CDR1 and CDR2 (germline): MNHNY, SVGAGI (reference sequence). This CDR3 is built from 15 residues. V lost 1 base and J lost 3; bases outside the gene matches: 3.

In DNA, the CDR3 is TGCAGCGTCGTCCTAGCGGCTAGCACAGATACGCAGTATTTT. The encoded protein is CSVVLAASTDTQYF. The rearrangement joins TRBV29-1 to TRBJ2-3; 7 bases agree with TRBD2. Germline trimming cut 6 bases from V and 0 bases from J; bases unmatched to any gene: 6. CDR3 length: 14 residues. Germline V gives CDR1 SQVTM, CDR2 ANQGSEA.

This rearrangement joins TRBV9 to TRBJ2-2; possible D gene TRBD2, 5 bases. V was trimmed by 4 bases and J by 8 bases, leaving 9 bases between them. This CDR3 has 12 residues. Germline CDR1 is SGDLS and CDR2 is YYNGEE. CDR3 sequence (DNA): TGTGCCAGCAGCACACTAGTTGGGGAGCTGTTTTTT. Translating gives CASSTLVGELFF. Complete variable domain (other parts from reference TRBV9 and TRBJ2-2): DSGVTQTPKHLITATGQRVTLRCSPRSGDLSVYWYQQSLDQGLQFLIQYYNGEERAKGNILERFSAQQFPDLHSELNLSSLELGDSALYFCASSTLVGELFFGEGSRLTVL.

This chain joins TRBV18 and TRBJ1-2, with D possibly TRBD1 on 5 matching bases. The V end was cut by 6 bases, the J end by 1 base, with 15 bases between. Germline V gene lookup returns CDR1 KGHSH and CDR2 LQKENI. The CDR3 has 15 amino acids. CDR3 DNA: TGTGCCAGCTCCCAAGGACAAGGGGATAACTATGGCTACACCTTC. Translation: CASSQGQGDNYGYTF. Combining the CDR3 with reference TRBV18 and TRBJ1-2 gives the whole variable domain NAGVMQNPRHLVRRRGQEARLRCSPMKGHSHVYWYRQLPEEGLKFMVYLQKENIIDESGMPKERFSAEFPKEGPSILRIQQVVRGDSAAYFCASSQGQGDNYGYTFGSGTRLTVV.

CDR3 loop: CASSLGEGPNYGYTF. The CDR3 DNA is TGTGCCAGCAGCTTAGGGGAGGGGCCCAACTATGGCTACACCTTC. The chain combines TRBV11-2 with TRBJ1-2; a weak D match, TRBD1 (5 bases). Trimming pared 1 base from V and 2 bases from J, leaving 11 bases between. This CDR3 has 15 amino acids. Germline V lookup: CDR1 SGHAT, CDR2 FQNNGV.

The rearrangement joins TRBV19 to TRBJ2-7; D is possibly TRBD1 (5 bases). This CDR3 region has 14 residues. V dropped 4 bases and J dropped 5 bases, with 15 bases sitting between them. CDR1 is LNHDA, CDR2 SQIVND, per germline (reference sequence). The CDR3 spells CASSTTQGFHEQYF. The CDR3 region has the DNA TGTGCCAGTAGTACCACCCAGGGTTTCCACGAGCAGTACTTC.